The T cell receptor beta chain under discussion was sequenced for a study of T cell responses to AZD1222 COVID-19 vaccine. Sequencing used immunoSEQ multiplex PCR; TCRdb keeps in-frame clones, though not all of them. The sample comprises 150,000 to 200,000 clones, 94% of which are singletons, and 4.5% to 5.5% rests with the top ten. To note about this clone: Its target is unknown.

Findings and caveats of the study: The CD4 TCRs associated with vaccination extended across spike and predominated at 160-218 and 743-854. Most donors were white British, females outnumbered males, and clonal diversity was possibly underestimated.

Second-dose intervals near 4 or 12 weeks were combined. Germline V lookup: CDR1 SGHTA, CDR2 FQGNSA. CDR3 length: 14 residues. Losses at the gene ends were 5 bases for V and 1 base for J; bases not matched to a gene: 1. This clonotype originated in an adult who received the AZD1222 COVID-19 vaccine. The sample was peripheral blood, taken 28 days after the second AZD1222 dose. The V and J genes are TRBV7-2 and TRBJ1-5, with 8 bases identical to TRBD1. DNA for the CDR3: TGTGCCAGCAGCGGGGACAGGAGCAATCAGCCCCAGCATTTT. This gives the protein CASSGDRSNQPQHF.